Below, 11 T cell receptor beta chains from the same sample are listed, as sequenced in a study of blood T cell repertoires in COVID-19. Produced via immunoSEQ multiplex PCR; TCRdb's table is partial and in-frame only. The sample lists more than 85,000 clones; around 72% were seen once. Sequencing was performed on peripheral blood. The receptor source for this set is a man aged 65 to 85 with acute or convalescent COVID-19.

This rearrangement joins TRBV28 to TRBJ1-3; TRBD1 aligns across 8 bases. V lost 3 bases, J lost 0 bases, and 4 bases stayed unmatched. This CDR3 has 16 amino acids. The germline gives CDR1 MDHEN, CDR2 SYDVKM. Here the CDR3 reads CASSLGQVPSGNTIYF. CDR3 sequence (DNA): TGTGCCAGCAGTTTGGGACAGGTTCCCTCTGGAAACACCATATATTTT.

In the case of this clone: The junction does not match germline at one end; this may be a read error. The chain employs TRBV7-7 and TRBJ2-3; tentative D call: TRBD2 (5 bases). CDR1 and CDR2 (germline): SSHAT, FNYEAQ (reference sequence). There are 18 residues in the CDR3. CDR3 sequence reads: CASSLVRSYALSGDTQYF. The CDR3 coding sequence is TGTGCTAGCAGCTTAGTGAGGTCCTACGCACTCAGCGGAGATACGCAGTATTTT.

The rearrangement links TRBV6-4 to TRBJ2-2; no clear D gene. The CDR3 covers 13 residues. Germline values: CDR1 MRHNA, CDR2 SNTAGT. V shed 2 bases and J shed 3 bases, with 4 bases lying between them. CDR3 residues: CASSDRDTGELFF. CDR3 bases: TGTGCCAGCAGTGACCGAGACACCGGGGAGCTGTTTTTT.

The chain carries TRBV27 and TRBJ2-3; 8 nucleotides line up with TRBD2. The CDR3 sequence is 17 residues long. Germline assignment: CDR1 MNHEY and CDR2 SMNVEV (reference sequence). V lost 8 bases, J lost 7 bases, and 20 bases stayed unmatched. The CDR3 coding sequence is TGTGCCAGCGTACGGGTAGTCAGCGGGAGACGAGCTTATACGCAGTATTTT. Its translation: CASVRVVSGRRAYTQYF.

The chain links TRBV6-6 to TRBJ2-7, with TRBD1 matching over 10 bases. The germline V gene encodes CDR1 MNHNY and CDR2 SVGAGI (reference sequence). Trimming took 6 bases from V and 2 from J; bases not matched to a gene: 10. CDR3 size: 16 residues. The CDR3 reads CASSSVTGQGAYEQYF. CDR3 sequence (DNA): TGTGCCAGCAGCTCCGTTACTGGACAGGGGGCCTACGAGCAGTACTTC.

The chain employs TRBV24-1 and TRBJ2-5; TRBD2 aligns across 12 bases. In germline, CDR1 is KGHDR, CDR2 SFDVKD. The CDR3 spans 17 residues. J was trimmed by 3 bases and V by 3 bases; bases with no gene match: 7. Written as DNA, the CDR3 is TGTGCCACCAGTGATCCGACTAGCGGGAGTTTGGAAGAGACCCAGTACTTC. This translates into CATSDPTSGSLEETQYF.

This clone was seen a few times. The chain couples TRBV29-1 to TRBJ2-1, with TRBD2 matching 11 bases. Losses at the gene ends were 6 bases for V and 12 bases for J; bases not matched to a gene: 16. Per germline, CDR1 SQVTM and CDR2 ANQGSEA. This CDR3 has 15 amino acids. In DNA, the CDR3 is TGCAGCGTCGGAAAGCTACTAGCGGGAGACCCTGGGCAGTTCTTC. Protein product: CSVGKLLAGDPGQFF.

This clone was observed a handful of times. The CDR3 region has the DNA TGTGCCAGCAGCTTAGATCCAGGGACTAGGAGTGAGCAGTTCTTC. Residues: CASSLDPGTRSEQFF. V is TRBV11-2 and J is TRBJ2-1, with 8 nucleotides matching TRBD2. Per the germline V gene, CDR1 is SGHAT and CDR2 is FQNNGV. V lost 0 bases and J lost 9; bases outside the gene matches: 7. This CDR3 has 15 amino acids.

This chain connects TRBV5-1 to TRBJ1-1; D gene uncertain. The CDR3 runs to 15 residues. CDR1 and CDR2 from the germline V gene are SGHRS and YFSETQ. The germline V and J ends were trimmed by 0 bases and 3 bases, with 12 bases remaining between them. The chain's CDR3 is CASSLALLLYTEAFF. In DNA, the CDR3 is TGCGCCAGCAGCTTGGCCCTCCTCCTTTACACTGAAGCTTTCTTT.

This sequence joins TRBV7-9 and TRBJ2-3; a weak D match, TRBD2 (6 bases). The CDR3 has 14 amino acids. The ends were cut back, 5 bases at V and 4 bases at J, with 13 bases in the middle. Germline V gene sequence: CDR1 SEHNR, CDR2 FQNEAQ (reference sequence). Here the CDR3 DNA reads TGTGCCAGCAGCCGGGACTGGGAAGCAGATACGCAGTATTTT. Translation: CASSRDWEADTQYF.

The CDR3 bases are TGTGCCATCAGTGTGGGGGGTTTTGGCACTGAAGCTTTCTTT. The encoded protein is CAISVGGFGTEAFF. The genes are TRBV10-3 and TRBJ1-1; perhaps TRBD1 as D (5 bases). Trimming left V 4 bases short and J 4 bases short, with 13 bases between. The CDR3 covers 14 residues. Germline CDR1 and CDR2: ENHRY and SYGVKD.